The rows below give T cell receptor beta chains drawn from one sample of a study of vaccination effects on CD4 cells after COVID-19. Data came from immunoSEQ multiplex PCR; TCRdb stores just in-frame clones and leaves some out. The profile shows approximately 37,000 clones, roughly 79% of them singletons. No antigen is known for these receptors. The sample in question was CD4+ T cells from PBMCs cultured without peptide, obtained before COVID-19 vaccination. Receptors were obtained from a human donor who received a COVID-19 vaccine. The CDR3 runs from the conserved cysteine through the conserved F or W. D genes are given only for firm matches. Clone size is stated in some rows and not others, as once, few, many or a class when expanded.

size: -; D: -; J: TRBJ1-1; V: TRBV18; DNA: TGTGCCAGCTCACCAGTTTACGTCCCTGAAGCTTTCTTT; CDR3: CASSPVYVPEAFF
size: few; D: -; J: TRBJ2-2; V: TRBV4-2; DNA: TGTGCCAGCAGCCAAGGCTCGGCTGCCCCGGAGGGGACCGGGGAGCTGTTTTTT; CDR3: CASSQGSAAPEGTGELFF
size: -; D: -; J: TRBJ2-5; V: TRBV30; DNA: TGTGCCTGGGGTCTTGGGGTCGCGATTCACCAAGAGACCCAGTACTTC; CDR3: CAWGLGVAIHQETQYF
size: -; D: -; J: TRBJ1-5; V: TRBV28; DNA: TGTGCCAGCAGCACCGGGGGGCAGCCCCAGCATTTT; CDR3: CASSTGGQPQHF
size: few; D: TRBD1; J: TRBJ1-5; V: TRBV6-2/TRBV6-3; DNA: TGTGCCAGCAGTTCTCCAGTGACAGGGGTGGAGGGTCAGCCCCAGCATTTT; CDR3: CASSSPVTGVEGQPQHF
size: -; D: TRBD1; J: TRBJ1-2; V: TRBV6-5; DNA: TGTGCCAGCAGCCGACAGGGACGTGGCTACACCTTC; CDR3: CASSRQGRGYTF
size: -; D: TRBD1; J: TRBJ2-3; V: TRBV15; DNA: TGTGCCACCAGTAAGACAGGGGGCGGTACAGATACGCAGTATTTT; CDR3: CATSKTGGGTDTQYF
size: -; D: -; J: TRBJ1-3; V: TRBV9; DNA: TGTGCCAGCAGCCTCACAGGAGGAAACACCATATATTTT; CDR3: CASSLTGGNTIYF
size: -; D: -; J: TRBJ1-3; V: TRBV6-6; DNA: TGTGCCAGCAGCCCCACAGGGATAAGAGCTGGAAACACCATATATTTT; CDR3: CASSPTGIRAGNTIYF
size: -; D: -; J: TRBJ1-6; V: TRBV4-2; DNA: TGTGCCAGCAGCCAAGACCCGTCCGGGGTGGAATCACCCCTCCACTTT; CDR3: CASSQDPSGVESPLHF
size: -; D: -; J: TRBJ1-4; V: TRBV29-1; DNA: TGCAGCGTTCGGGAGACGGTGAATGAAAAACTGTTTTTT; CDR3: CSVRETVNEKLFF
size: -; D: -; J: TRBJ1-2; V: TRBV19; DNA: TGTGCCAGTAGTATAGATCCCCAGGGCAACTATGGCTACACCTTC; CDR3: CASSIDPQGNYGYTF
size: once; D: -; J: TRBJ2-7; V: TRBV15; DNA: TGTGCCACCAGCAGAGATTTAAAGGGTTACGAGCAGTACTTC; CDR3: CATSRDLKGYEQYF
size: -; D: -; J: TRBJ2-1; V: TRBV21-1; DNA: TGTGCCAGCAGCAAAAGCAGAGTGCCGAAGTTCTTC; CDR3: CASSKSRVPKFF
size: -; D: -; J: TRBJ2-3; V: TRBV5-5; DNA: TGTGCCAGCAGCTTGCTCGGGGGGCGCACAGATACGCAGTATTTT; CDR3: CASSLLGGRTDTQYF
size: -; D: -; J: TRBJ2-3; V: TRBV10-3; DNA: TGTGCCATCAGTGAGGACGATACGCAGTATTTT; CDR3: CAISEDDTQYF
size: few; D: -; J: TRBJ2-5; V: TRBV27; DNA: TGTGCCAGCAGTTTTTCTCAACAAGAGACCCAGTACTTC; CDR3: CASSFSQQETQYF
size: -; D: -; J: TRBJ2-2; V: TRBV5-1; DNA: TGCGCCAGCAGCCTGGGGGCGGGGAACACCGGGGAGCTGTTTTTT; CDR3: CASSLGAGNTGELFF
size: -; D: TRBD1; J: TRBJ1-2; V: TRBV30; DNA: TGTGCCTGGAGTCCCCCGGGACAGGGTTTCCACACCTTC; CDR3: CAWSPPGQGFHTF
size: few; D: -; J: TRBJ1-4; V: TRBV27; DNA: TGTGCCAGCAGTTGGACAGTCCAAAGCGAAAAACTGTTTTTT; CDR3: CASSWTVQSEKLFF
size: -; D: -; J: TRBJ1-2; V: TRBV7-8; DNA: TGTGCCAGCAGCTTAAAGTCGGGGCTCGACGGCTACACCTTC; CDR3: CASSLKSGLDGYTF
size: -; D: -; J: TRBJ1-2; V: TRBV4-3; DNA: TGCGCCAGCAGCCAAGAAGGGACGCAGGTATATGGCTACACCTTC; CDR3: CASSQEGTQVYGYTF
size: -; D: -; J: TRBJ1-1; V: TRBV9; DNA: TGTGCCAGCAGCGTAGGGGACGGGACGCGAGCTTTCTTT; CDR3: CASSVGDGTRAFF
size: -; D: TRBD2; J: TRBJ2-1; V: TRBV2; DNA: TGTGCCAGCAGTGAAAAAACTAGCGGGGGGCATGAGCAGTTCTTC; CDR3: CASSEKTSGGHEQFF
size: -; D: TRBD2; J: TRBJ2-2; V: TRBV5-1; DNA: TGCGCCAGCAGCTCGGGACTAGTTAACACCGGGGAGCTGTTTTTT; CDR3: CASSSGLVNTGELFF
size: -; D: -; J: TRBJ1-2; V: TRBV28; DNA: TGTGCCAGCAGTTTTGGCTTGGGAAACTATGGCTACACCTTC; CDR3: CASSFGLGNYGYTF
size: -; D: TRBD2; J: TRBJ2-5; V: TRBV2; DNA: TGTGCGAAAGGCCTAGCGGGACAAGAGACCCAGTACTTC; CDR3: CAKGLAGQETQYF
size: -; D: -; J: TRBJ2-5; V: TRBV6-1; DNA: TGTGCCAGCAGTGAAATCAAGGAGACCCAGTACTTC; CDR3: CASSEIKETQYF
size: -; D: -; J: TRBJ2-7; V: TRBV2; DNA: TGTGCCAGCAGGCAGCTATCCTACGAGCAGTACTTC; CDR3: CASRQLSYEQYF
size: -; D: -; J: TRBJ2-1; V: TRBV29-1; DNA: TGCAGCGTTTTCGTGGGGCTAGCTCACAATGAGCAGTTCTTC; CDR3: CSVFVGLAHNEQFF
size: -; D: TRBD2; J: TRBJ2-4; V: TRBV9; DNA: TGTGCCAGCAGCGTAGGAGGTAGCGGGCACATTCAGTACTTC; CDR3: CASSVGGSGHIQYF
size: -; D: TRBD1; J: TRBJ1-1; V: TRBV7-8; DNA: TGTGCCAGCAGCGCCGGACAGGGGGCTGAAGCTTTCTTT; CDR3: CASSAGQGAEAFF
size: -; D: -; J: TRBJ1-1; V: TRBV10-3; DNA: TGTGCCATCAGTGCCTCCGGGACCGTGAACACTGAAGCTTTCTTT; CDR3: CAISASGTVNTEAFF
size: medium-sized; D: TRBD1; J: TRBJ1-1; V: TRBV20-1; DNA: TGCAGTGCTACCGGACAGGGAGCTTTCTTT; CDR3: CSATGQGAFF
size: few; D: TRBD1; J: TRBJ2-5; V: TRBV2; DNA: TGTGCCAGCAGTCTCGGGACAGAACAAGAGACCCAGTACTTC; CDR3: CASSLGTEQETQYF
size: -; D: -; J: TRBJ1-2; V: TRBV5-1; DNA: TGCGCCAGCAGCTTCGAGGGGGTACGCGACTATGGCTACACCTTC; CDR3: CASSFEGVRDYGYTF
size: -; D: TRBD1; J: TRBJ1-2; V: TRBV20-1; DNA: TGCAGTGTTACAGGGGACTATGGCTACACCTTC; CDR3: CSVTGDYGYTF
size: few; D: TRBD2; J: TRBJ2-2; V: TRBV5-4; DNA: TGTGCCAGCAGCTTAGCGGGGGGTTCGGTCACCGGGGAGCTGTTTTTT; CDR3: CASSLAGGSVTGELFF
size: -; D: -; J: TRBJ2-5; V: TRBV25-1; DNA: TGTGCCAGCAGTGACCCGACAGGGAGGGAGACCCAGTACTTC; CDR3: CASSDPTGRETQYF
size: -; D: TRBD2; J: TRBJ2-7; V: TRBV13; DNA: TGTGCCACCACATCGGGACTAGCGGGAGAAGTGCAGTACTTC; CDR3: CATTSGLAGEVQYF
size: -; D: -; J: TRBJ2-2; V: TRBV5-6; DNA: TGTGCCAGCAGCTTTCCCAGCGGAGGGGAGCTGTTTTTT; CDR3: CASSFPSGGELFF
size: -; D: -; J: TRBJ1-2; V: TRBV10-2; DNA: TGCGCCAGCCGCTCCATTAACTATGGCTACACCTTC; CDR3: CASRSINYGYTF
size: -; D: TRBD2; J: TRBJ2-2; V: TRBV5-1; DNA: TGCGCCAGCAGCTTATTGGCGGGAGATCTTACCGGGGAGCTGTTTTTT; CDR3: CASSLLAGDLTGELFF
size: -; D: TRBD1; J: TRBJ2-1; V: TRBV11-2; DNA: TGTGCCAGCAGCCGTGCCGGGACAGGGAGCAATGAGCAGTTCTTC; CDR3: CASSRAGTGSNEQFF
size: -; D: TRBD1; J: TRBJ1-6; V: TRBV10-2; DNA: TGCGCCAGCGGTGGACAGGGGGGTAATTCACCCCTCCACTTT; CDR3: CASGGQGGNSPLHF
size: once; D: -; J: TRBJ1-2; V: TRBV11-2; DNA: TGTGCCAGCAGCTCCACAGAGGGAAACTATGGCTACACCTTC; CDR3: CASSSTEGNYGYTF
size: -; D: -; J: TRBJ2-7; V: TRBV20-1; DNA: TGCAGTGCTAGTGGGGGCGGGGGACCCTCCTACGAGCAGTACTTC; CDR3: CSASGGGGPSYEQYF
size: -; D: TRBD1; J: TRBJ2-3; V: TRBV27; DNA: TGTGCCAGCAGTTTATCAGGCAGGGGGCGCGAGATGGTTACAGATACGCAGTATTTT; CDR3: CASSLSGRGREMVTDTQYF
size: once; D: TRBD1; J: TRBJ2-3; V: TRBV4-1; DNA: TGCGCCAGCAGCCAACAGGACAGGGGAGATACGCAGTATTTT; CDR3: CASSQQDRGDTQYF
size: -; D: TRBD2; J: TRBJ2-1; V: TRBV6-4; DNA: TGTGCCAGCAGTGCAACTAGCGGGGGCTACAATGAGCAGTTCTTC; CDR3: CASSATSGGYNEQFF
size: -; D: -; J: TRBJ2-1; V: TRBV5-6; DNA: TGTGCCAGCAGGGAAAGCGGCGCGGCGGAGACCTACAATGAGCAGTTCTTC; CDR3: CASRESGAAETYNEQFF
size: once; D: -; J: TRBJ1-5; V: TRBV4-1; DNA: TGCGCCAGCAGCCAAACTTGGGATCAGCCCCAGCATTTT; CDR3: CASSQTWDQPQHF